The 28 T cell receptor beta chains below come from one sample, sequenced in a study of T-cell memory formation after mild COVID-19. TCRdb ran MiXCR on the 5' RACE reads and lists one entry per CDR3 protein. The data contain 350,000 to 450,000 distinct CDR3 sequences, approximately 24% of them singletons. Sample: PBMCs or a T cell subset sorted from them (not recorded which). The receptors here all came from an adult woman who had mild COVID-19 (a few samples of this study predate the infection). Cell type and time point are not known.

As regards this clonotype: The final CDR3 position lacks the conserved phenylalanine or tryptophan, pointing to a likely read error. The chain links TRBV27 to TRBJ2-1; 9 bases are shared with TRBD2. The V gene end was trimmed by 5 bases and the J gene end by 6 bases; junction bases not matched to a gene: 8. This CDR3 contains 15 residues. In germline, CDR1 is MNHEY, CDR2 SMNVEV (reference sequence). CDR3 in DNA: TGTGCCAGCAGTCCTCTAGCGGGACCCCCCAATGAGCAGTTCTCC. Translating gives CASSPLAGPPNEQFS.

The rearrangement joins TRBV20-1 to TRBJ2-3, with 12 nucleotides matching TRBD2. The CDR3 is 14 residues long. Germline V lookup: CDR1 DFQATT, CDR2 SNEGSKA (reference sequence). V dropped 5 bases and J dropped 5; count of bases not matched to a gene: 5. CDR3 sequence reads: CSAPSSGRVDTQYF. CDR3 nucleotides: TGCAGTGCTCCCTCTAGCGGGAGGGTAGATACGCAGTATTTT.

V is TRBV5-1 and J is TRBJ1-1, with a tentative D call TRBD1 (5 bases). Germline V gives CDR1 SGHRS, CDR2 YFSETQ. Trimming left V 0 bases short and J 0 bases short, with 12 bases between. The CDR3 is made up of 16 amino acids. This CDR3 reads CASSLAPGTLNTEAFF. In DNA, the CDR3 is TGCGCCAGCAGCTTGGCCCCCGGGACGCTGAACACTGAAGCTTTCTTT.

The J gene is TRBJ2-7, the V gene TRBV2, with D hard to call. CDR3 length: 12 amino acids. Trimming shortened V by 4 bases and J by 3 bases, and 7 bases separated the two germline ends. Germline V lookup: CDR1 SNHLY, CDR2 FYNNEI. CDR3 protein: CASSVSGYEQYF. The CDR3 nucleotides are TGTGCCAGCAGTGTGTCAGGCTACGAGCAGTACTTC.

The chain combines TRBV7-8 with TRBJ2-3; the D gene is possibly TRBD2 (6 bases). This CDR3 has 15 residues. Trimming removed 4 bases from V and 5 bases from J, with 16 bases in between. Germline V gives CDR1 SGHVS, CDR2 FQNEAQ. The CDR3 here is CASSSGLSFRDTQYF. In DNA form, the CDR3 reads TGTGCCAGCAGCTCGGGACTTTCTTTTCGAGATACGCAGTATTTT.

This clonotype was seen a few times. The rearrangement links TRBV6-5 to TRBJ2-7; 9 bases align to TRBD1. V was pared by 6 bases and J by 3 bases, with 6 bases of the junction left unmatched. Germline V gene lookup returns CDR1 MNHEY and CDR2 SVGAGI. The CDR3 covers 14 residues. The CDR3 DNA follows: TGTGCCAGCAGGACTCCGGGACAGGGCTACGAGCAGTACTTC. It specifies CASRTPGQGYEQYF.

The table lists this clonotype with a few counts. The gene calls are TRBV4-1 and TRBJ2-2, with D perhaps matching TRBD2 (5 bases). V lost 5 bases, J lost 1 base, and 11 bases lay in between. CDR1 MGHRA and CDR2 YSYEKL come from the germline V gene. There are 15 residues in the CDR3. The CDR3 region is CASSSGLRNTGELFF. CDR3 bases: TGCGCCAGCAGCTCTGGACTCAGGAACACCGGGGAGCTGTTTTTT.

This clonotype has a handful of counts. The chain employs TRBV12-5 and TRBJ1-1, with D possibly being TRBD1 (5 bases). Per the germline V gene, CDR1 is LGHNT and CDR2 is FRNRAP. This CDR3 has 17 residues. Trimming shortened V by 0 bases and J by 5 bases, and 19 bases separated the two germline ends. CDR3 protein: CASGLVIGRQSRTEAFF. In DNA form, the CDR3 reads TGTGCTAGTGGTTTGGTAATAGGTAGACAGAGCAGGACTGAAGCTTTCTTT.

This clonotype came up a few times. The CDR3 loop reads CSAIPTGAPDTQYF. The DNA for the CDR3 is TGCAGTGCTATCCCGACAGGGGCGCCGGATACGCAGTATTTT. This sequence joins TRBV20-1 and TRBJ2-3, with 8 bases fitting TRBD1. The CDR3 runs 14 residues. Trimming removed 4 bases from V and 6 bases from J; junction bases left unmatched: 9. Germline V lookup: CDR1 DFQATT, CDR2 SNEGSKA (reference sequence).

This chain links TRBV4-2 with TRBJ2-1, with TRBD2 matching 12 bases. This CDR3 is 15 amino acids long. The germline V gene encodes CDR1 LGHNA and CDR2 YNFKEQ. Germline trimming cut 6 bases from V and 7 bases from J; bases unmatched to any gene: 7. The CDR3 loop is CASRPSGGAHNEQFF. CDR3 sequence (DNA): TGTGCCAGCAGACCTAGCGGGGGGGCTCATAATGAGCAGTTCTTC.

This chain uses TRBV6-5 with TRBJ1-1; D is perhaps TRBD1 (5 bases). This CDR3 spans 12 amino acids. Germline V gene sequence: CDR1 MNHEY, CDR2 SVGAGI. The V end was cut by 0 bases, the J end by 7 bases, with 6 bases between. The CDR3 DNA sequence: TGTGCCAGCAGTTACTCGAGGGGTGAAGCTTTCTTT. Encoded protein: CASSYSRGEAFF.

The CDR3 loop reads CSVDTDRDPYEQYF. The CDR3 region has the DNA TGCAGCGTCGACACAGACAGGGACCCCTACGAGCAGTACTTC. The rearrangement links TRBV29-1 to TRBJ2-7; 7 bases map to TRBD1. J was trimmed by 2 bases and V by 6 bases; bases with no gene match: 10. CDR3 length: 14 residues. Germline CDR1 and CDR2: SQVTM and ANQGSEA.

This clonotype appeared a few times. J is TRBJ1-2 and V is TRBV24-1, with TRBD1 matching over 7 bases. The V gene end was trimmed by 3 bases and the J gene end by 7 bases; junction bases not matched to a gene: 13. Germline V gene sequence: CDR1 KGHDR, CDR2 SFDVKD. The CDR3 length is 16 residues. The CDR3 loop is CATSDPRRTGGGGYTF. The CDR3 DNA reads TGTGCCACCAGTGATCCCCGCCGGACAGGAGGGGGTGGCTACACCTTC.

The chain recombines TRBV4-2 with TRBJ1-4; D gene uncertain. This CDR3 is built from 16 residues. The V end lost 1 base, the J end lost 2 bases, and 11 bases lay between the germline ends. Germline V gene sequence: CDR1 LGHNA, CDR2 YNFKEQ. The CDR3 here is CASSQGHQTTNEKLFF. The CDR3 DNA sequence: TGTGCCAGCAGCCAAGGACATCAGACCACTAATGAAAAACTGTTTTTT.

This clonotype was seen repeatedly, ten times or more. The gene calls are TRBV7-2 and TRBJ1-2, with 8 bases identical to TRBD1. This CDR3 is built from 14 residues. Trimming cost V 10 bases and J 0 bases; bases outside gene matches: 7. The V gene's germline CDR1 is SGHTA and CDR2 FQGNSA. As DNA, the CDR3 is TGTGCCATATCGGGGACAGGAGCTAACTATGGCTACACCTTC. Protein: CAISGTGANYGYTF.

The sample holds a few counts of this clonotype. The chain carries TRBV4-2 and TRBJ2-3; D may be TRBD1 (5 bases). V lost 4 bases and J 2 bases, leaving 13 bases between the germline ends. In germline, CDR1 is LGHNA, CDR2 YNFKEQ. The CDR3 spans 15 residues. CDR3 loop: CASSPQGGYTDTQYF. The CDR3 bases are TGTGCCAGCAGCCCCCAGGGTGGTTACACAGATACGCAGTATTTT.

The chain joins TRBV11-3 to TRBJ2-7, with D tentatively TRBD1 or TRBD2 (5 bases each). The CDR3 is 15 residues long. CDR1 and CDR2 (germline): SGHNT, YENEEA. The V gene lost 5 bases and the J gene lost 6 bases, with 20 bases spanning the gap. The CDR3 here is CASSRSGTAKPEQYF. As DNA, the CDR3 is TGTGCCAGCAGCCGGTCCGGGACGGCCAAGCCCGAGCAGTACTTC.

CDR3 sequence (DNA): TGTGCCAGCTCACGTTCTAGGGAAGAGACCCAGTACTTC. This translates into CASSRSREETQYF. The V gene is TRBV18, the J gene TRBJ2-5, with D hard to call. This CDR3 region has 13 residues. Trimming cost V 4 bases and J 3 bases, with 9 bases left between them. Germline V CDR1 and CDR2: KGHSH, LQKENI.

This sequence joins TRBV29-1 and TRBJ2-1, with 8 bases matching TRBD2. Per germline, CDR1 SQVTM and CDR2 ANQGSEA. J was trimmed by 9 bases and V by 1 base; bases with no gene match: 2. The CDR3 is made up of 12 amino acids. For the CDR3, the DNA is TGCAGCGTTGAAGGACTAGCGAGTGAGCAGTTCTTC. This gives the protein CSVEGLASEQFF.

The chain recombines TRBV12-3 or TRBV12-4 with TRBJ1-1; 7 bases align to TRBD1. Trimming at V came to 6 bases and at J to 4 bases, leaving 11 bases not matched to a gene. CDR3 length: 15 residues. The CDR3 reads CASSMSNRGGTEAFF. The CDR3, as DNA: TGTGCCAGCAGCATGTCGAACAGGGGAGGCACTGAAGCTTTCTTT.

The V gene is TRBV29-1, the J gene TRBJ2-7; the match to TRBD1 covers 7 bases. V shed 3 bases and J 7 bases; nucleotides not matched to a gene: 6. The length of the CDR3 is 12 residues. CDR1 and CDR2 from the germline V gene are SQVTM and ANQGSEA. This CDR3 is CSVETGTDEQYF. DNA of the CDR3: TGCAGCGTTGAGACGGGGACAGATGAGCAGTACTTC.

V is TRBV29-1 and J is TRBJ2-7; 9 bases line up with TRBD1. J gave up 0 bases and V 6 bases, and 9 bases lay outside the gene matches. Germline CDR1 is SQVTM and CDR2 is ANQGSEA. The CDR3 is 15 amino acids. Here the CDR3 DNA reads TGCAGCGTAATACAGGGGGCAGGAATCTCCTACGAGCAGTACTTC. Its protein is CSVIQGAGISYEQYF.

This clonotype was counted a few times. This chain joins TRBV6-5 and TRBJ2-7; D is possibly TRBD2 (5 bases). Germline assignment: CDR1 MNHEY and CDR2 SVGAGI. The CDR3 runs 15 residues. Trimming shortened V by 5 bases and J by 10 bases, and 24 bases separated the two germline ends. The DNA of the CDR3 is TGTGCCAGCAGTCCCTTTGGTAGTAAACGGGATCCCCAGTACTTC. It specifies CASSPFGSKRDPQYF.

This clonotype appeared a few times. The rearrangement links TRBV29-1 to TRBJ1-1; weak D call: TRBD1 (6 bases). This CDR3 has 13 amino acids. From germline, CDR1 is SQVTM and CDR2 ANQGSEA. CDR3 sequence reads: CSTPGTRNTEAFF. Written as DNA, the CDR3 is TGCAGTACCCCCGGGACAAGGAACACTGAAGCTTTCTTT.

This clonotype was observed a handful of times. The V gene is TRBV13, the J gene TRBJ2-7, with 7 bases fitting TRBD1. The germline V gene encodes CDR1 PRHDT and CDR2 FYEKMQ (reference sequence). With 5 bases clipped from V and 0 bases from J, the junction kept 7 bases outside the gene matches. The CDR3 runs 15 residues. CDR3 amino acids: CASSRLRDSSYEQYF. CDR3 bases: TGTGCCAGCAGCCGCCTTCGGGACAGCTCCTACGAGCAGTACTTC.

This chain connects TRBV10-3 to TRBJ2-1; 7 nucleotides line up with TRBD2. The germline V gene encodes CDR1 ENHRY and CDR2 SYGVKD. This CDR3 has 14 residues. After removal of 11 bases from V and 0 bases from J, the junction contained 7 bases not matched to a gene. This CDR3 is CASTGGSSYNEQFF. The CDR3 DNA reads TGTGCCTCCACGGGGGGTAGCTCCTACAATGAGCAGTTCTTC.

There are a few counts of this clonotype. This chain uses TRBV5-1 with TRBJ1-2, with 8 nucleotides matching TRBD1. The CDR3 loop spans 15 amino acids. From germline, CDR1 is SGHRS and CDR2 YFSETQ. Trimming removed 2 bases from V and 3 bases from J; junction bases left unmatched: 6. CDR3 residues: CASSFQGAQDYGYTF. The CDR3 nucleotides are TGCGCCAGCAGCTTTCAGGGGGCGCAGGACTATGGCTACACCTTC.

The rearrangement links TRBV2 to TRBJ2-3, with 10 bases that match TRBD2. The length of the CDR3 is 17 residues. The germline CDR1 and CDR2 sequences are SNHLY and FYNNEI. V shed 1 base and J 5 bases; nucleotides not matched to a gene: 9. This CDR3 is CASSEGLAGGPLDTQYF. The CDR3 DNA sequence: TGTGCCAGCAGTGAAGGATTAGCGGGGGGCCCATTAGATACGCAGTATTTT.